This T cell receptor (beta chain) stems from a study of T-cell reconstitution after alpha-beta-depleted transplantation in children. The CDR3 covers 14 residues. Germline loops: CDR1 SGHRS, CDR2 YFSETQ. The V segment lost 3 bases and the J segment 3 bases; nucleotides outside the gene matches: 2. This clonotype was seen repeatedly, ten times or more. Unique molecular identifiers featured in how the TCRbeta library was prepared. TCRdb passed the PCR reads through MiXCR, listing each CDR3 protein once. This table has 170,000 or so distinct CDR3 sequences, more than 6.5% appearing once. Sequencing was performed on PBMCs from the stem cell graft donor, taken from the stem cell graft. The chain uses TRBV5-1 and TRBJ1-4, with 7 nucleotides matching TRBD1. The TCR originated in a human donor who donated a stem cell graft to a child with Wiskott-Aldrich syndrome. In nucleotides, the CDR3 is TGCGCCAGCAGCTCACAGGGGTCTAATGAAAAACTGTTTTTT. This encodes CASSSQGSNEKLFF.